The 27 T cell receptor beta chains below come from one sample, sequenced in a study of T cell responses to AZD1222 COVID-19 vaccine. Clones were read by immunoSEQ multiplex PCR, and TCRdb kept only the in-frame ones, dropping some. The sample records around 200,000 clones, 85% to 90% being singletons. The starting material was peripheral blood, obtained on day 0 of AZD1222 vaccination. The receptors were sampled from an adult in good health.

V is TRBV6-2 or TRBV6-3 and J is TRBJ2-1; 7 bases are shared with TRBD1. The V gene's germline CDR1 is MNHEY and CDR2 SVGEGT. This CDR3 has 15 residues. V shed 3 bases, J shed 7 bases, and the junction held 9 bases outside the gene matches. This CDR3 is CASSYPRGWGNEQFF. The CDR3, as DNA: TGTGCCAGCAGTTATCCCAGGGGGTGGGGGAATGAGCAGTTCTTC.

This sequence joins TRBV4-3 and TRBJ2-2; 11 nucleotides match TRBD2. Germline V gene data show CDR1 as LGHNA and CDR2 as YSLEER. V lost 3 bases to trimming and J lost 1 base; unmatched junction nucleotides: 4. This CDR3 is 17 amino acids long. The CDR3 bases are TGCGCCAGCAGCCAGTCCGGGACTAGCGGGAACACCGGGGAGCTGTTTTTT. Its protein product is CASSQSGTSGNTGELFF.

The table lists this clone with a count of one. The J gene is TRBJ1-5, the V gene TRBV19; possible D gene TRBD1, 5 bases. Trimming removed 6 bases from V and 5 bases from J, with 26 bases in between. Germline CDR1 reads LNHDA; CDR2 reads SQIVND (reference sequence). This CDR3 comprises 18 residues. The DNA of the CDR3 is TGTGCCAGTAGGTGGGCAGAGGGGTCTGGGCAGGGTGATCAGCCCCAGCATTTT. Protein sequence: CASRWAEGSGQGDQPQHF.

The CDR3 is CASSPGQGADTQYF. For the CDR3, the DNA is TGTGCCAGCAGCCCTGGACAGGGGGCAGATACGCAGTATTTT. The chain carries TRBV7-9 and TRBJ2-3, with 10 bases aligning to TRBD1. Per germline, CDR1 SEHNR and CDR2 FQNEAQ (reference sequence). There are 14 residues in the CDR3. The trim removed 5 bases at V and 4 bases at J, leaving 3 bases unmatched.

CDR3 bases: TGTGCCAGCGGAAACAGGGTTCCTGGGGCCAACGTCCTGACTTTC. Protein: CASGNRVPGANVLTF. The chain carries TRBV7-8 and TRBJ2-6, with a weak D call TRBD1 (6 bases). The CDR3 extends over 15 amino acids. V was shortened by 8 bases and J by 2 bases, with 13 bases between the two germline ends. The V gene's germline CDR1 is SGHVS and CDR2 FQNEAQ.

This clone was counted once. The chain uses TRBV15 and TRBJ2-2, with D perhaps matching TRBD2 (5 bases). The CDR3 is 16 residues long. V dropped 5 bases and J dropped 5 bases, with 18 bases sitting between them. In germline, CDR1 is LNHNV, CDR2 YYDKDF (reference sequence). The CDR3 region is CATSGGGGYGTGELFF. The CDR3 nucleotides read TGTGCCACCAGCGGAGGAGGAGGTTATGGAACCGGGGAGCTGTTTTTT.

V gene TRBV29-1 combines with J gene TRBJ1-4; D uncertain. This CDR3 spans 11 amino acids. Trimming removed 7 bases at V and 6 bases at J, with 9 bases between. Germline V gene sequence: CDR1 SQVTM, CDR2 ANQGSEA. As DNA, the CDR3 is TGCAGCGCAGGACGTCATGAAAAACTGTTTTTT. Its protein is CSAGRHEKLFF.

V and J are TRBV5-5 and TRBJ1-1; tentative D call: TRBD1 (5 bases). The germline CDR1 and CDR2 sequences are SGHKS and YYEKEE (reference sequence). Trimming removed 1 base at V and 7 bases at J, with 11 bases between. This CDR3 region has 13 residues. CDR3 sequence (DNA): TGTGCCAGCAGCTTGCGGGGCTCGGGTGAAGCTTTCTTT. Amino acids: CASSLRGSGEAFF.

This sequence joins TRBV28 and TRBJ2-3; D perhaps matches TRBD2 (5 bases). Trimming left V 4 bases short and J 11 bases short, with 10 bases between. The CDR3 loop spans 11 amino acids. Germline CDR1 MDHEN, CDR2 SYDVKM. CDR3 sequence: CASSSGGRQYF. The DNA for the CDR3 is TGTGCCAGCAGTTCGGGTGGGAGGCAGTATTTT. Based on the CDR3 plus reference TRBV28 and TRBJ2-3, the full variable domain is DVKVTQSSRYLVKRTGEKVFLECVQDMDHENMFWYRQDPGLGLRLIYFSYDVKMKEKGDIPEGYSVSREKKERFSLILESASTNQTSMYLCASSSGGRQYFGPGTRLTVL.

The chain uses TRBV10-3 and TRBJ1-2, with 7 bases identical to TRBD1. The CDR3 runs to 15 residues. Per germline, CDR1 ENHRY and CDR2 SYGVKD. Trimming removed 2 bases from V and 5 bases from J; junction bases left unmatched: 8. In DNA form, the CDR3 reads TGTGCCATCAGTGAGCAGACGGGACAGCTTTATGGCTACACCTTC. It yields the protein CAISEQTGQLYGYTF.

The chain links TRBV10-3 to TRBJ2-5, with 11 bases fitting TRBD2. The CDR3 spans 18 residues. The junction had 17 bases not matched to a gene; V was cut back by 10 bases and J by 1 base. Per germline, CDR1 ENHRY and CDR2 SYGVKD. Written as DNA, the CDR3 is TGTGCCACCCCCCTTCCCCGACTAGCGGGGAATTGCCAAGAGACCCAGTACTTC. Translated: CATPLPRLAGNCQETQYF.

The genes are TRBV27 and TRBJ1-5, with 11 positions matching TRBD1. The trim removed 6 bases at V and 5 bases at J, leaving 6 bases unmatched. The CDR3 is 15 residues long. Germline V CDR1 and CDR2: MNHEY, SMNVEV (reference sequence). In DNA form, the CDR3 reads TGTGCCAGCAGCCCAGGGACAGGGGGGGATCAGCCCCAGCATTTT. It codes for CASSPGTGGDQPQHF.

This CDR3 is CASSIRGGPYEQYF. Written as DNA, the CDR3 is TGTGCCAGTAGTATACGGGGAGGGCCTTACGAGCAGTACTTC. The chain couples TRBV19 to TRBJ2-7, with TRBD2 matching 7 bases. The CDR3 loop spans 14 amino acids. Germline V gives CDR1 LNHDA, CDR2 SQIVND (reference sequence). J lost 4 bases, V lost 2 bases, and 5 bases had no gene match.

J is TRBJ2-3 and V is TRBV7-3; D is undetermined. V was cut by 5 bases and J by 1 base, with 13 bases left in between. The CDR3 is 15 amino acids. Per germline, CDR1 SGHTA and CDR2 FQGTGA. The CDR3 region has the DNA TGTGCCAGCAGCCCAGATGGGGATGGCACAGATACGCAGTATTTT. Translated, it gives CASSPDGDGTDTQYF.

The table lists this clone with a count of one. CDR3 loop: CATSDWRSGRAAIDEQFF. The CDR3 coding sequence is TGTGCCACCAGTGATTGGCGTAGCGGGAGGGCCGCTATAGATGAGCAGTTCTTC. The rearrangement uses TRBV24-1 and TRBJ2-1; 11 bases match TRBD2. This CDR3 has 18 residues. Per the germline V gene, CDR1 is KGHDR and CDR2 is SFDVKD. The junction had 13 bases not matched to a gene; V was cut back by 2 bases and J by 8 bases.

The genes are TRBV7-6 and TRBJ2-1; 7 nucleotides agree with TRBD2. The CDR3 has 14 amino acids. Germline values: CDR1 SGHVS, CDR2 FNYEAQ. Trimming removed 4 bases from V and 9 bases from J; junction bases left unmatched: 9. Here the CDR3 reads CASSSQVREGEQFF. The CDR3 coding sequence is TGTGCCAGCAGCTCTCAAGTCAGGGAGGGTGAGCAGTTCTTC.

The CDR3 loop reads CASSSGITGSPLHF. The DNA of the CDR3 is TGTGCCAGCAGCTCCGGGATAACAGGTTCACCCCTCCACTTT. The chain links TRBV11-2 to TRBJ1-6; the D gene is possibly TRBD1 (5 bases). CDR3 length: 14 amino acids. In germline, CDR1 is SGHAT, CDR2 FQNNGV. The V end lost 4 bases, the J end lost 9 bases, and 13 bases lay between the germline ends.

CDR3 in amino acids: CASSSQGGGQNEQFF. The CDR3 region has the DNA TGTGCCAGCAGCTCCCAGGGGGGAGGGCAAAATGAGCAGTTCTTC. The chain combines TRBV11-2 with TRBJ2-1; D tentatively fits TRBD1 or TRBD2 (7 bases each). The CDR3 length is 15 residues. CDR1 and CDR2 (germline): SGHAT, FQNNGV. The V gene lost 4 bases and the J gene lost 7 bases, with 17 bases spanning the gap.

The chain carries TRBV28 and TRBJ2-7; D gene ambiguous. Per germline, CDR1 MDHEN and CDR2 SYDVKM. This CDR3 has 11 amino acids. V lost 6 bases to trimming and J lost 2 bases, with 5 bases between them. The CDR3 DNA sequence: TGTGCCAGCAGCACAGCCTACGAGCAGTACTTC. This encodes CASSTAYEQYF.

The chain links TRBV30 to TRBJ2-7, with D possibly being TRBD1 or TRBD2 (5 bases each). Trimming pared 3 bases from V and 0 bases from J, leaving 18 bases between. Germline V gives CDR1 GTSNPN, CDR2 SVGIG (reference sequence). The CDR3 runs to 16 residues. The DNA for the CDR3 is TGTGCCTGGAGCCTCCGCCAAGGGACGTACTCCTACGAGCAGTACTTC. It is translated as CAWSLRQGTYSYEQYF.

This rearrangement joins TRBV30 to TRBJ2-4; weak D call: TRBD2 (6 bases). The CDR3 runs 14 residues. Germline CDR1 reads GTSNPN; CDR2 reads SVGIG (reference sequence). V lost 2 bases, J lost 1 base, and 9 bases lay in between. The CDR3 loop reads CAWSREWAKNIQYF. The DNA of the CDR3 is TGTGCCTGGAGTCGGGAGTGGGCCAAAAACATTCAGTACTTC.

This clone was counted once. V gene TRBV19 combines with J gene TRBJ1-1, with D maybe TRBD1 (6 bases). The CDR3 runs 15 residues. The germline V gene has CDR1 LNHDA and CDR2 SQIVND (reference sequence). The ends were cut back, 5 bases at V and 6 bases at J, with 19 bases in the middle. CDR3 sequence (DNA): TGTGCCAGTAGTGTCCAGGGGCCCCTCGCTCCTGAAGCTTTCTTT. The encoded protein is CASSVQGPLAPEAFF.

The rearrangement links TRBV4-2 to TRBJ2-3; D may be TRBD1 (6 bases). V was clipped by 0 bases and J by 3 bases, with 10 bases between them. CDR1 is LGHNA and CDR2 is YNFKEQ in the germline V gene. The CDR3 length is 15 residues. For the CDR3, the DNA is TGTGCCAGCAGCCAAGATCGCGACAGGACAGATACGCAGTATTTT. Protein: CASSQDRDRTDTQYF.

The J gene is TRBJ2-7, the V gene TRBV28; no firm D call. Germline CDR1 reads MDHEN; CDR2 reads SYDVKM. The CDR3 has 14 amino acids. Trimming pared 3 bases from V and 5 bases from J, leaving 14 bases between. CDR3 residues: CASSFRYLTDEQYF. CDR3 nucleotide sequence: TGTGCCAGCAGTTTTAGGTACCTGACCGACGAGCAGTACTTC.

The rearrangement links TRBV19 to TRBJ1-1; no definite D call. Germline values: CDR1 LNHDA, CDR2 SQIVND (reference sequence). Trimming stripped 0 bases from V and 1 base from J, with 15 bases between. The CDR3 loop spans 17 amino acids. The CDR3 bases are TGTGCCAGTAGTATAGATTCATTTCGCAGGCAGAACACTGAAGCTTTCTTT. Protein product: CASSIDSFRRQNTEAFF.

This chain uses TRBV7-3 with TRBJ2-7; possible D gene TRBD2, 5 bases. The germline V gene encodes CDR1 SGHTA and CDR2 FQGTGA. This CDR3 has 15 residues. The V end lost 2 bases, the J end lost 1 base, and 12 bases lay between the germline ends. The CDR3 loop reads CASSLGGLASYEQYF. CDR3 nucleotides: TGTGCCAGCAGCTTAGGCGGGTTAGCGTCCTACGAGCAGTACTTC. Supplemented by reference TRBV7-3 and TRBJ2-7, the full variable domain reads GAGVSQTPSNKVTEKGKYVELRCDPISGHTALYWYRQSLGQGPEFLIYFQGTGAADDSGLPNDRFFAVRPEGSVSTLKIQRTERGDSAVYLCASSLGGLASYEQYFGPGTRLTVT.

This rearrangement joins TRBV28 to TRBJ2-1; tentative D call: TRBD2 (6 bases). The germline gives CDR1 MDHEN, CDR2 SYDVKM. The V end lost 3 bases, the J end lost 8 bases, and 17 bases lay between the germline ends. CDR3 length equals 15 residues. CDR3 residues: CASSFAGRMVDEQFF. The CDR3 DNA reads as TGTGCCAGCAGTTTTGCCGGGAGAATGGTCGATGAGCAGTTCTTC.